This TCR beta chain was profiled in a study of blood T cell repertoires in COVID-19. Study details: The United States, Italy and Spain supplied acute and convalescent COVID-19 samples.

Per the authors' pipeline: How many nucleated cells were present was estimated from reference gene primer amplification. The repertoire was sequenced with immunoSEQ multiplex PCR; TCRdb's copy has only in-frame clones and lacks some. V, J and clone size are taken as reported in that table, and D and trimming were inferred from the DNA itself. Of about 210,000 clones in the sample, around 87% are singletons; the top ten hold 3% to 3.5%. Germline CDR1 and CDR2: MNHEY and SVGAGI. The V gene lost 8 bases and the J gene lost 0 bases, with 14 bases spanning the gap. This CDR3 has 14 residues. What was sequenced was peripheral blood. The sequence was obtained from a man in his sixties with acute or convalescent COVID-19. The chain has TRBV6-5 and TRBJ2-7, with D possibly TRBD1 on 7 matching bases. The chain's CDR3 is CASGGTVFSYEQYF. CDR3 nucleotides: TGTGCCAGCGGGGGGACAGTCTTCTCCTACGAGCAGTACTTC.